This T cell receptor beta chain was observed in a study of blood T cell repertoires in COVID-19. About the study: COVID-19 samples collected from the United States, Italy and Spain covered acute and convalescent phases.

V gave up 7 bases and J gave up 3 bases, with 13 bases separating them. Per germline, CDR1 MDHEN and CDR2 SYDVKM. The CDR3 contains 13 residues. Source study methods: Amplified reference gene primers provided the basis for estimating nucleated cell counts. Profiling relied on immunoSEQ multiplex PCR, and the TCRdb table lists in-frame clones only, not all of them. For V, J and clone size, that table is used; D and trimming come from the DNA. The sample shows 160,000 or so clones, roughly 90% of them seen only once. This sequence originates from a man aged 55 to 70 with active or convalescent COVID-19. The sequenced material came from peripheral blood. This chain uses TRBV28 with TRBJ2-7; D gene ambiguous. For the CDR3, the DNA is TGTGCCAGCACCCCTGGCCAGGACTACGAGCAGTACTTC. Its translation is CASTPGQDYEQYF.